This entry lists 15 T cell receptor beta chains sequenced from one sample in a study of Tregs in tolerant kidney transplant recipients. The repertoire was sequenced with immunoSEQ multiplex PCR; TCRdb's copy has only in-frame clones and lacks some. The table has 90,000 to 130,000 clones, roughly 90% seen once. The sequenced sample was CD4+ T cells from blood, obtained before the transplant. The receptors come from a human donor who received a combined kidney and bone marrow transplant.

CDR3 bases: TGTGCCACCAGCAGATCAACAGGGATCACAGATACGCAGTATTTT. Protein sequence: CATSRSTGITDTQYF. The genes are TRBV15 and TRBJ2-3, with D possibly being TRBD1 (6 bases). Looked up from germline, CDR1 is LNHNV and CDR2 is YYDKDF (reference sequence). Between the trimmed V and J ends, which lost 2 bases and 2 bases, there was a span of 11 bases. The CDR3 spans 15 residues.

The chain couples TRBV7-9 to TRBJ2-3, with 14 nucleotides matching TRBD2. Trimming removed 4 bases from V and 4 bases from J; junction bases left unmatched: 4. The germline V gene has CDR1 SEHNR and CDR2 FQNEAQ (reference sequence). The CDR3 is 16 residues long. The CDR3 region is CASSSGLAGEADTQYF. DNA for the CDR3: TGTGCCAGCAGCTCGGGACTAGCGGGAGAGGCAGATACGCAGTATTTT.

This clone was observed once. The gene calls are TRBV5-4 and TRBJ2-1, with D possibly being TRBD2 (6 bases). In germline, CDR1 is SGHNT, CDR2 YYREEE (reference sequence). V gave up 0 bases and J gave up 0 bases, with 10 bases separating them. The CDR3 has 16 amino acids. The CDR3 coding sequence is TGTGCCAGCAGCTTGGGCCTAGCGAGCTCCTACAATGAGCAGTTCTTC. Protein: CASSLGLASSYNEQFF.

V usage is TRBV18 and J usage is TRBJ2-3; possibly TRBD2 for D (6 bases). V lost 1 base to trimming and J lost 3 bases, with 14 bases between them. CDR3 size: 16 residues. Germline CDR1 is KGHSH and CDR2 is LQKENI. CDR3 nucleotides: TGTGCCAGCTCACCACGGGCTAGCGATATTACAGATACGCAGTATTTT. This sequence encodes CASSPRASDITDTQYF.

The rearrangement uses TRBV19 and TRBJ1-2; D is undetermined. The CDR3 has 14 residues. Germline CDR1 is LNHDA and CDR2 is SQIVND (reference sequence). V gave up 5 bases and J gave up 2 bases, with 12 bases separating them. As DNA, the CDR3 is TGTGCCAGTAGTCTCGGGTTCGGAAACTATGGCTACACCTTC. Translated: CASSLGFGNYGYTF.

The rearrangement joins TRBV5-6 to TRBJ1-2; 7 bases map to TRBD1. J was trimmed by 8 bases and V by 3 bases; bases with no gene match: 10. CDR3 size: 14 residues. CDR1 is SGHDT, CDR2 YYEEEE, per germline. As DNA, the CDR3 is TGTGCCAGCAGCTCGTCAGACAGGGCTGGGGGCTACACCTTC. This codes for CASSSSDRAGGYTF.

DNA for the CDR3: TGTGCCAGCAGCTCCGTGGGACAGGGGCTAGTCATAGCTGGAAACACCATATATTTT. Residues: CASSSVGQGLVIAGNTIYF. The gene calls are TRBV7-2 and TRBJ1-3; 10 positions match TRBD1. The CDR3 is 19 amino acids. Germline-derived CDR1 and CDR2 are SGHTA and FQGNSA. J was trimmed by 2 bases and V by 4 bases; bases with no gene match: 14.

This clone was seen once. The chain joins TRBV27 to TRBJ2-2; 9 bases match TRBD2. V dropped 10 bases and J dropped 3; count of bases not matched to a gene: 12. In germline, CDR1 is MNHEY, CDR2 SMNVEV (reference sequence). The CDR3 has 16 amino acids. The CDR3 DNA sequence: TGTGCCACCAAATCAATTGGCGGGAGGGACACCGGGGAGCTGTTTTTT. Amino acid sequence: CATKSIGGRDTGELFF.

The chain has TRBV6-6 and TRBJ2-5, with 7 bases aligning to TRBD2. Germline trimming cut 7 bases from V and 2 bases from J; bases unmatched to any gene: 10. This CDR3 is 15 amino acids long. CDR1 and CDR2 from the germline V gene are MNHNY and SVGAGI (reference sequence). This chain's CDR3 is CASTPWGGKQETQYF. Written as DNA, the CDR3 is TGTGCCAGCACCCCATGGGGGGGGAAGCAAGAGACCCAGTACTTC.

V usage is TRBV13 and J usage is TRBJ1-3; D possibly corresponds to TRBD1 (6 bases). Germline assignment: CDR1 PRHDT and CDR2 FYEKMQ (reference sequence). V shed 5 bases and J shed 2 bases, with 13 bases lying between them. The CDR3 runs 15 residues. The CDR3 DNA reads as TGTGCCAGCAGCACCAGGACAGTACCTGGAAACACCATATATTTT. This encodes CASSTRTVPGNTIYF. Variable domain in full (rest from reference TRBV13 and TRBJ1-3): AAGVIQSPRHLIKEKRETATLKCYPIPRHDTVYWYQQGPGQDPQFLISFYEKMQSDKGSIPDRFSAQQFSDYHSELNMSSLELGDSALYFCASSTRTVPGNTIYFGEGSWLTVV.

The V gene is TRBV4-1, the J gene TRBJ2-1, with 7 positions matching TRBD2. Germline V gene lookup returns CDR1 MGHRA and CDR2 YSYEKL. The CDR3 is made up of 14 amino acids. Trimming cost V 1 base and J 8 bases; bases outside gene matches: 5. CDR3 sequence reads: CASSQGEGRDEQFF. The CDR3 nucleotides read TGCGCCAGCAGCCAAGGGGAGGGAAGGGATGAGCAGTTCTTC.

A few counts support this clone. The rearrangement joins TRBV5-6 to TRBJ2-2; a weak D match, TRBD2 (5 bases). V shed 1 base and J shed 4 bases, with 11 bases lying between them. The CDR3 totals 15 residues. Germline V CDR1 and CDR2: SGHDT, YYEEEE. The CDR3 protein is CASSLWELGTGELFF. The CDR3 DNA reads TGTGCCAGCAGCTTGTGGGAGCTTGGCACCGGGGAGCTGTTTTTT.

The chain couples TRBV5-4 to TRBJ2-3; D is unclear. Trimming took off 4 bases at V and 6 bases at J, with 9 bases between the two ends. The CDR3 spans 12 residues. Germline CDR1 and CDR2: SGHNT and YYREEE (reference sequence). CDR3 DNA sequence: TGTGCCAGCAGCGTCCCCCTGGATACGCAGTATTTT. The encoded protein is CASSVPLDTQYF.

The genes are TRBV27 and TRBJ1-5; maybe TRBD1 (5 bases). The germline gives CDR1 MNHEY, CDR2 SMNVEV (reference sequence). The CDR3 runs to 19 residues. The V and J ends lost 5 bases and 2 bases respectively, with 25 bases between them. The CDR3 spells CASSLVAPSGTRGNQPQHF. The CDR3, as DNA: TGTGCCAGCAGTCTCGTAGCCCCTTCCGGGACTCGGGGCAATCAGCCCCAGCATTTT.

The V and J genes are TRBV7-2 and TRBJ2-1; the D gene is possibly TRBD1 (5 bases). In germline, CDR1 is SGHTA, CDR2 FQGNSA. The CDR3 consists of 12 residues. Trimming took 2 bases from V and 9 from J, leaving 8 bases between them. The CDR3 DNA follows: TGTGCCAGCAGCTTACAGGGTGTTGAGCAGTTCTTC. It specifies CASSLQGVEQFF. The complete variable domain, with remaining parts taken from reference TRBV7-2 and TRBJ2-1, reads GAGVSQSPSNKVTEKGKDVELRCDPISGHTALYWYRQSLGQGLEFLIYFQGNSAPDKSGLPSDRFSAERTGGSVSTLTIQRTQQEDSAVYLCASSLQGVEQFFGPGTRLTVL.